These T cell receptor beta chains were read from a single sample in a study of cytomegalovirus exposure and HLA in healthy donors. The protocol was immunoSEQ multiplex PCR, while the TCRdb copy is restricted to in-frame clones and leaves out a portion. The data show over 50,000 clones, about 80% seen once. Sequencing was done on a sample of PBMCs. These receptor sequences come from a man between 40 and 49 years old in good health and CMV-seronegative. Both conserved end residues are part of each CDR3. A D gene is named only where the DNA matches it firmly. Where a row states a size, it is once, few, many or the class of an expanded clone; other rows omit it.

j_call v_call d_call clone_size cdr3_nt cdr3_aa
TRBJ1-4 TRBV15 . . TGTGCCACCAGCAGAGGGACAGCCGGGAATGAAAAACTGTTTTTT CATSRGTAGNEKLFF
TRBJ2-1 TRBV5-4 . . TGTGCCAGCAGGGTAAGGAGTGCAGACTACAATGAGCAGTTCTTC CASRVRSADYNEQFF
TRBJ1-1 TRBV7-9 TRBD1 . TGTGCCAGCAGCTTCGGGGGACAGCTGAACACTGAAGCTTTCTTT CASSFGGQLNTEAFF
TRBJ1-5 TRBV28 . . TGTGCCAGCAGCGAACATACAGGGTTGGGCAATCAGCCCCAGCATTTT CASSEHTGLGNQPQHF
TRBJ1-5 TRBV18 TRBD1 . TGTGCCAGCTCACCACGGGGCAGGGGGTTAAATCAGCCCCAGCATTTT CASSPRGRGLNQPQHF
TRBJ2-1 TRBV19 . . TGTGCCAGTCGTACCCTCGTGGGGGGAAATGAGCAGTTCTTC CASRTLVGGNEQFF
TRBJ2-5 TRBV7-7 . once TGTGCCAGCAGCTCGCTGGGGGCGAGACAAGAGACCCAGTACTTC CASSSLGARQETQYF
TRBJ2-5 TRBV7-2 TRBD2 . TGTGCCAGCAGCTCGGGACTAGCGGGGGGCCTCCAAGAGACCCAGTACTTC CASSSGLAGGLQETQYF
TRBJ2-7 TRBV25-1 . . TGTGCCAGCAGTGAATATACACACACCTACGAGCAGTACTTC CASSEYTHTYEQYF
TRBJ2-5 TRBV19 TRBD2 . TGTGCCAGTAGTTCACTAGCGGGGGGATACGAGACCCAGTACTTC CASSSLAGGYETQYF
TRBJ2-7 TRBV11-3 TRBD2 . TGTGCCAGCAGCTCGACGCCTTTTAGCGGGGGGGATTACGAGCAGTACTTC CASSSTPFSGGDYEQYF
TRBJ2-1 TRBV9 . . TGTGCCAGCAGCGTAGGACAGACGGAATTTGAGCAGTTCTTC CASSVGQTEFEQFF
TRBJ2-3 TRBV14 TRBD1 . TGTGCCAGCAGCCCAGGGGGCACGGTCACAGATACGCAGTATTTT CASSPGGTVTDTQYF
TRBJ2-1 TRBV5-1 TRBD2 . TGCGCCAGCAGCTCCCCCGGGACTAGCGGCGCTCACTCCTACAATGAGCAGTTCTTC CASSSPGTSGAHSYNEQFF
TRBJ1-5 TRBV27 TRBD1 . TGTGCCAGCAGCCCAATCAGGGGGCCGAATCAGCCCCAGCATTTT CASSPIRGPNQPQHF
TRBJ2-7 TRBV4-2 TRBD2 . TGTGCCAGCAGCCAATCGGGACTAACCTACGAGCAGTACTTC CASSQSGLTYEQYF
TRBJ2-3 TRBV15 TRBD2 . TGTGCCACCAGCAGAGATCCGGCGGGGGGGCAATATACGCAGTATTTT CATSRDPAGGQYTQYF
TRBJ2-5 TRBV28 . . TGTGCCAGCAGTTTAGATACCCTGCTGGCGACCCAGTACTTC CASSLDTLLATQYF
TRBJ1-2 TRBV2 TRBD1 . TGTGCCAGCAGGGAACAGGGGTTGGGTAACTATGGCTACACCTTC CASREQGLGNYGYTF
TRBJ1-6 TRBV6-6 . . TGTGCCAGCAGGCCTATTTATGGGGCTAATTCACCCCTCCACTTT CASRPIYGANSPLHF
TRBJ1-1 TRBV7-9 . . TGTGCCAGCAGCCGCATGGTTCACGGGGTCGGAGGCACTGAAGCTTTCTTT CASSRMVHGVGGTEAFF
TRBJ2-1 TRBV7-2 TRBD1 . TGTGCCAGCAGCCGAGACCAGGGGGTTTCCTACAATGAGCAGTTCTTC CASSRDQGVSYNEQFF
TRBJ1-5 TRBV2 . few TGTGCCAGCAGTGAAGCTGGTCGCGATCAGCCCCAGCATTTT CASSEAGRDQPQHF
TRBJ1-2 TRBV7-2 . . TGTGCCAGCAGCTTAGTCGAGGGAGGCTATGGCTACACCTTC CASSLVEGGYGYTF
TRBJ2-7 TRBV11-3 . . TGTGCCAGCAGCTTCGGGGTCCACGAGCAGTACTTC CASSFGVHEQYF
TRBJ2-1 TRBV5-4 TRBD2 few TGTGCCAGCAGTCTAGCGGGGGGGCCTATCAATGAGCAGTTCTTC CASSLAGGPINEQFF
TRBJ1-2 TRBV6-4 . . TGTGCCAGCCGAATGACCCCTGGGGGCGGCTATGGCTACACCTTC CASRMTPGGGYGYTF
TRBJ1-1 TRBV7-2 . few TGTGCCAGCAGCTTTTCGGGTTGGGGGGGCACTGAAGCTTTCTTT CASSFSGWGGTEAFF
TRBJ1-3 TRBV9 . . TGTGCCAGCAGCGAGATTGCCCAGGGGATTACGGACTCTGGAAACACCATACATTTT CASSEIAQGITDSGNTIHF
TRBJ2-1 TRBV5-6 TRBD1 . TGTGCCAGCAGCAAATTCACAGGGGATAGTACCAATGAGCAGTTCTTC CASSKFTGDSTNEQFF
TRBJ1-3 TRBV5-4 . . TGTGCCAGCAGCCTCAGGGGCTCTGGAAACACCATATATTTT CASSLRGSGNTIYF
TRBJ1-2 TRBV2 TRBD1 . TGTGCCAGCAGTGGGGGTGGACAGGACTATGGCTACACCTTC CASSGGGQDYGYTF
TRBJ1-5 TRBV19 TRBD1 once TGTGCCAGTAGTATAGAAACCGGGACAGGGGGCAATCAGCCCCAGCATTTT CASSIETGTGGNQPQHF
TRBJ1-5 TRBV10-2 . . TGCGCCAGCAGTGCGGGATCCGCTCAGCCCCAGCATTTT CASSAGSAQPQHF
TRBJ1-5 TRBV6-5 . once TGTGCCAGCAGTTATTCGAGCGGTCAGCCCCAGCATTTT CASSYSSGQPQHF
TRBJ2-1 TRBV7-9 TRBD2 . TGTGCCAGCAGCCACACTCGGGGGGGCACTGAGCAGTTCTTC CASSHTRGGTEQFF
TRBJ2-1 TRBV30 TRBD1 . TGTGCCTTTCATACCGGGACAGGGGAGTTCTTC CAFHTGTGEFF
TRBJ1-5 TRBV7-6 TRBD1 . TGTGCCAGCAGCTTAGGGGCGGACAGGCAGCCCCAGCATTTT CASSLGADRQPQHF
TRBJ2-3 TRBV28 . . TGTGCCAGCAGTTTATATTCAGGGAGGAGCACAGATACGCAGTATTTT CASSLYSGRSTDTQYF
TRBJ2-3 TRBV7-2 . . TGTGCCAGCAGCTTACGGCGGGGGCGGGTCCTCGGCACAGATACGCAGTATTTT CASSLRRGRVLGTDTQYF
TRBJ2-1 TRBV5-8 TRBD1 . TGTGCCAGCAGCTTCCGGGACAGGATAAACAATGAGCAGTTCTTC CASSFRDRINNEQFF
TRBJ2-1 TRBV25-1 TRBD2 . TGTGCCAGCAGTGAATACGGGCGGGGGGGCGGTGAGCAGTTCTTC CASSEYGRGGGEQFF
TRBJ1-2 TRBV18 . once TGTGCCAGCTCACCAACCGGGGGTCGAGACCACAACTATGGCTACACCTTC CASSPTGGRDHNYGYTF
TRBJ1-5 TRBV7-8 TRBD1 . TGTGCCAGCAGGCCCTTGGGACAGGGTGGTGGCAATCAGCCCCAGCATTTT CASRPLGQGGGNQPQHF
TRBJ2-2 TRBV5-1 TRBD1 . TGCGCCAGCAGCACGACAGGGCACGGCGGGGAGCTGTTTTTT CASSTTGHGGELFF
TRBJ1-2 TRBV11-2 . . TGTGCCAGCAGCCTAAGGGGGGGGGCGACTGGCTACACCTTC CASSLRGGATGYTF
TRBJ2-3 TRBV2 TRBD1 few TGTGCCAGCAGTCCGGGACAGGGGCTCGCGCAGTATTTT CASSPGQGLAQYF
TRBJ1-3 TRBV7-2 . . TGTGCCAGCAGCCCACGGGGTGGTGGAAACACCATATATTTT CASSPRGGGNTIYF
TRBJ2-5 TRBV10-3 . . TGTGCCATCAGTGCTAGTCTCCAGGAGACCCAGTACTTC CAISASLQETQYF
TRBJ1-2 TRBV27 . many TGTGCCAGCAGTTCCACCAGACGAGGTGGCTACACCTTC CASSSTRRGGYTF
TRBJ2-5 TRBV2 TRBD2 . TGTGCCAGCAGTGAATCCCTATTCTGGACTAGCGGGGGCCCTAACGGCCAAGAGACCCAGTACTTC CASSESLFWTSGGPNGQETQYF
TRBJ2-1 TRBV5-1 TRBD2 . TGCGCCAGCGGCCCTGAGCGGGGGCCCCGGGGTGAGCAGTTCTTC CASGPERGPRGEQFF
TRBJ1-5 TRBV6-1 TRBD1 . TGTGCCAGCAGTGGGGGGACAGGGGGCCTTGATAGCAATCAGCCCCAGCATTTT CASSGGTGGLDSNQPQHF
TRBJ2-2 TRBV4-3 . . TGCGCCAGCAGCCAAGATTACGGCAGGGGTGGCGGGGAGCTGTTTTTT CASSQDYGRGGGELFF
TRBJ1-3 TRBV10-3 . . TGTGCCATCAGTGGATCTTGGGGCAACTCTGGAAACACCATATATTTT CAISGSWGNSGNTIYF
TRBJ2-7 TRBV2 . . TGTGCCAGCAACCCTGTTCGGGTAACCTACGAGCAGTACTTC CASNPVRVTYEQYF
TRBJ2-2 TRBV2 TRBD1 . TGTGCCAGCAGACCTAGGAGGGGACAGGGGACCGGGGAGCTGTTTTTT CASRPRRGQGTGELFF
TRBJ2-7 TRBV7-2 . . TGTGCCAGCAGCTCGACGAGGAGCATCTACGAGCAGTACTTC CASSSTRSIYEQYF